This T cell receptor (beta chain) was recorded in a study of blood T cell repertoires in COVID-19. The CDR3 extends over 18 amino acids. Germline CDR1 reads DFQATT; CDR2 reads SNEGSKA (reference sequence). V was pared by 3 bases and J by 0 bases, with 12 bases of the junction left unmatched. Using immunoSEQ multiplex PCR, the repertoire was profiled, and TCRdb retains in-frame clones only, with some absent. Of 200,000 to 250,000 clones detected, roughly nine tenths appear once; the ten largest clones hold 3% to 3.5%. The rearrangement links TRBV20-1 to TRBJ2-3, with 10 bases matching TRBD2. The TCR sequence derives from a woman aged 18-29 years in a cohort exposed to, infected with or recovered from COVID-19 (not recorded which). The sample was PBMCs or T cells enriched from blood (not recorded which). The CDR3 DNA follows: TGCAGTGCTAGTTCCGGGACTAGCGAACAACCTAGCACAGATACGCAGTATTTT. This codes for CSASSGTSEQPSTDTQYF.